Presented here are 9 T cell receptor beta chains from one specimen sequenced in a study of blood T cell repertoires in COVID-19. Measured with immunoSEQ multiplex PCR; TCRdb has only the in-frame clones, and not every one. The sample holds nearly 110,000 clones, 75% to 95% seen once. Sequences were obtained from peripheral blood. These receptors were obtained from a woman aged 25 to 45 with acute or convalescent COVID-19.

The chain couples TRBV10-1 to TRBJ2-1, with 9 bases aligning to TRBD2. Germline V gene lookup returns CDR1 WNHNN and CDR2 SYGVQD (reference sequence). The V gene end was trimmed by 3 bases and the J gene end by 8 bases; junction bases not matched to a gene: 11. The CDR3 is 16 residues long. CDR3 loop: CASSDPRGGGVYEQFF. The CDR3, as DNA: TGCGCCAGCAGTGACCCTCGCGGCGGGGGGGTGTATGAGCAGTTCTTC.

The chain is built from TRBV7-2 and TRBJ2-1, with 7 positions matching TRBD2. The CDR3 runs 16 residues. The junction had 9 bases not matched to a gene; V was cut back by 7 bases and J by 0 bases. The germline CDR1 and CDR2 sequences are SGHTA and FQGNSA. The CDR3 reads CASTSGGTGSYNEQFF. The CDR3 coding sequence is TGTGCCAGCACCTCCGGGGGGACTGGCTCCTACAATGAGCAGTTCTTC.

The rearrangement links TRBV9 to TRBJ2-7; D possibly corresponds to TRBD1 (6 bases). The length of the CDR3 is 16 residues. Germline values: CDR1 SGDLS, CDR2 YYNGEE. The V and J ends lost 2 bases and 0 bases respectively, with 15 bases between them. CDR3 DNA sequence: TGTGCCAGCAGCGTTAACCGGGACACCTCCTCCTACGAGCAGTACTTC. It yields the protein CASSVNRDTSSYEQYF.

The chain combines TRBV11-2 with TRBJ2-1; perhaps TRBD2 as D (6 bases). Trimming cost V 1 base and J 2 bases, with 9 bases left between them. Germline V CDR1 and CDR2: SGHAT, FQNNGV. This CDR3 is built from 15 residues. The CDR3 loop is CASSLVGGTYNEQFF. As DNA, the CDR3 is TGTGCCAGCAGCTTAGTGGGCGGGACCTACAATGAGCAGTTCTTC.

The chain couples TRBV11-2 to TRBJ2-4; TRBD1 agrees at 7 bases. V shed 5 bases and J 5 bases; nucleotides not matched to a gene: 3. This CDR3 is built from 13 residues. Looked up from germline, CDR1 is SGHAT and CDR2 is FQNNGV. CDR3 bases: TGTGCCAGCAGCCCCGGGACAGAAAACATTCAGTACTTC. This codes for CASSPGTENIQYF.

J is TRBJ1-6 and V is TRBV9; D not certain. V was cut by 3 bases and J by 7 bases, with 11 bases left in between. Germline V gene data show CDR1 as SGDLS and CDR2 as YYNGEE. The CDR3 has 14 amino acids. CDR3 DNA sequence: TGTGCCAGCAGCGCCGGGGTTGAGAATTCACCCCTCCACTTT. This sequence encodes CASSAGVENSPLHF.

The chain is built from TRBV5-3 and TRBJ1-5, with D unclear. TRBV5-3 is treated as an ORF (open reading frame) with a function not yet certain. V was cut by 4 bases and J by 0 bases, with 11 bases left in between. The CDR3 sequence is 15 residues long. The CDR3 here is CARSPQPGSNQPQHF. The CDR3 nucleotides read TGTGCCAGAAGCCCCCAACCGGGTAGCAATCAGCCCCAGCATTTT.

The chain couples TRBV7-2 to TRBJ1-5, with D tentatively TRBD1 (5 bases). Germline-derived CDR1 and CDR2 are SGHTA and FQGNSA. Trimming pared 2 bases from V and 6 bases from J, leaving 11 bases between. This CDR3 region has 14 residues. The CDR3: CASSLSQGSQPQHF. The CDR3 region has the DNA TGTGCCAGCAGCTTAAGTCAGGGTAGTCAGCCCCAGCATTTT.

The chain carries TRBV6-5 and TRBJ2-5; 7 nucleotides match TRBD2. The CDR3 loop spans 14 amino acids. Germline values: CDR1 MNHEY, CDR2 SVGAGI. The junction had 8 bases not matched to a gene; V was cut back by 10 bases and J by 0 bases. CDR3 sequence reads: CATRLSGNQETQYF. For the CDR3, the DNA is TGTGCCACCAGATTGAGCGGGAACCAAGAGACCCAGTACTTC.